This paragraph reports one T cell receptor beta chain. What it binds is not known. The CDR3 contains 8 residues. Germline-derived CDR1 and CDR2 are MNHEY and SVGEGT. Trimming pared 5 bases from V and 15 bases from J, leaving 5 bases between. These data originate in a study of blood T cells in healthy people across ages. Study outcomes and limitations: Naive T cell percentage showed a strong correlation with TCR beta diversity.

For the second PCR, which ran for roughly 7 to 11 cycles, a sample-barcoded 5' primer and a J-beta primer mix were used. Each CDR3 protein is one row after TCRdb ran MiXCR on the 5' RACE reads. Of about 780,000 distinct CDR3 sequences in the sample, 62% were seen once. The chain carries TRBV6-2 or TRBV6-3 and TRBJ2-1, with D possibly called TRBD1 or TRBD2 (5 bases each). The sample taken for sequencing was blood. The origin of this receptor is a man aged 25 to 40 in good health. The CDR3 region is CASSGGFF. In DNA, the CDR3 is TGTGCCAGCAGTGGGGGGTTCTTC.